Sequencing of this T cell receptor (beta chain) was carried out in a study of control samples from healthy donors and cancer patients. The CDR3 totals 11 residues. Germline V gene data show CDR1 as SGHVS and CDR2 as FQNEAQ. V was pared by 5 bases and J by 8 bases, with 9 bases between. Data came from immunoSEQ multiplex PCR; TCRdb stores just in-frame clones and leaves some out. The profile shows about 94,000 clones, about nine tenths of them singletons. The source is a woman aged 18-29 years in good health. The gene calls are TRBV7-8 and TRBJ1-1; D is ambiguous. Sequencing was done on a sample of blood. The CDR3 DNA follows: TGTGCCAGCAGCCGCGGACCGGAAGCTTTCTTT. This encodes CASSRGPEAFF.